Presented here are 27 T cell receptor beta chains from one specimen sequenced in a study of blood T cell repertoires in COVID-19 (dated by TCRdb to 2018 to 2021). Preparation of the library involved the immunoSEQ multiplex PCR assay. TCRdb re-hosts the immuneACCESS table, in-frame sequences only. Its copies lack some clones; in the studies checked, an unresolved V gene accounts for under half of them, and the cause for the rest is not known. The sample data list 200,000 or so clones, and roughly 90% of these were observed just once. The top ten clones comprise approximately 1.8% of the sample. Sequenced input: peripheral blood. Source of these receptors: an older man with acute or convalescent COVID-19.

The CDR3 is CASSWGPRNEQYF. DNA of the CDR3: TGTGCCAGCAGCTGGGGGCCTAGGAACGAGCAGTACTTC. The V call is TRBV7-3, the J call TRBJ2-7; possible D gene TRBD1, 6 bases. Germline V gives CDR1 SGHTA, CDR2 FQGTGA. V lost 4 bases and J 5 bases, leaving 12 bases between the germline ends. The CDR3 spans 13 residues. Together with reference TRBV7-3 and TRBJ2-7, the CDR3 gives the full variable domain: GAGVSQTPSNKVTEKGKYVELRCDPISGHTALYWYRQSLGQGPEFLIYFQGTGAADDSGLPNDRFFAVRPEGSVSTLKIQRTERGDSAVYLCASSWGPRNEQYFGPGTRLTVT.

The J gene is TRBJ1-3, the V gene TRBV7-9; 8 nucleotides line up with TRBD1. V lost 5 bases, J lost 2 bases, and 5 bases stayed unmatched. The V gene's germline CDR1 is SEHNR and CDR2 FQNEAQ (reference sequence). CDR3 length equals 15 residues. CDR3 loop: CASSDGQGPGNTIYF. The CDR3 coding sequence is TGTGCCAGCAGCGACGGACAGGGACCTGGAAACACCATATATTTT.

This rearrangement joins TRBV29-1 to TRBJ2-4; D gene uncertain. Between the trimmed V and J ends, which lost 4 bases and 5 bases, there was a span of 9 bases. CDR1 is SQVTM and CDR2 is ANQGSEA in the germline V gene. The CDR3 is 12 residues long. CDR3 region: CSVAGTENIQYF. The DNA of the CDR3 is TGCAGCGTTGCGGGTACTGAAAACATTCAGTACTTC.

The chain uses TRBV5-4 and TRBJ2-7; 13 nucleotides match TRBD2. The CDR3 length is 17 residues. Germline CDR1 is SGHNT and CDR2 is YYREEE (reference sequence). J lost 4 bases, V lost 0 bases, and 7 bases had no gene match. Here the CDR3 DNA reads TGTGCCAGCAGCTTGGCCGGGACTAGCGGGACTCGTTACGAGCAGTACTTC. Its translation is CASSLAGTSGTRYEQYF.

The CDR3 sequence: CASSEEGELFF. CDR3 DNA: TGTGCCAGCAGTGAAGAGGGGGAGCTGTTTTTT. This rearrangement joins TRBV14 to TRBJ2-2; D gene uncertain. From germline, CDR1 is SGHDN and CDR2 FVKESK. The V end was cut by 6 bases, the J end by 8 bases, with 7 bases between. CDR3 length equals 11 residues.

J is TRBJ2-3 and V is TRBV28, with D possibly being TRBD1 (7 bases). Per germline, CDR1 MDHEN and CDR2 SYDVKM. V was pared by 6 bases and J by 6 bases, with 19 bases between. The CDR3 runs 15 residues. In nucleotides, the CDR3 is TGTGCCAGCAGCGGAGGGGGCGCGGGTAGGGATACGCAGTATTTT. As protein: CASSGGGAGRDTQYF.

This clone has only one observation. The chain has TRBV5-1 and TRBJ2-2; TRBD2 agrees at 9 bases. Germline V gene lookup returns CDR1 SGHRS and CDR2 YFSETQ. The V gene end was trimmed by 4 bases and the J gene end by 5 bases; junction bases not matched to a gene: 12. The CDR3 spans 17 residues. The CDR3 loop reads CASSPSPAGGVTGELFF. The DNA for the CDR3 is TGCGCCAGCAGCCCATCACCAGCGGGAGGAGTAACCGGGGAGCTGTTTTTT.

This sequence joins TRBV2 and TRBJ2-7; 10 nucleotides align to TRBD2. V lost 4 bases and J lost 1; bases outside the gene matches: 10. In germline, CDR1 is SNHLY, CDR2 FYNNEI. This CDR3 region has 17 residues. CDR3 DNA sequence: TGTGCCAGCAGTGTATGGAGCGGGAGGGCCGTTTCCTACGAGCAGTACTTC. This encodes CASSVWSGRAVSYEQYF.

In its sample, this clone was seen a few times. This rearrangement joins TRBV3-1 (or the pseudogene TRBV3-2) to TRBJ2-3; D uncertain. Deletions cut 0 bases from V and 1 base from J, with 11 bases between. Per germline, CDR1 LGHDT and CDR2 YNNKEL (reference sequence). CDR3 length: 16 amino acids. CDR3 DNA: TGTGCCAGCAGCCAAGAACGCTGGCCCGGCACAGATACGCAGTATTTT. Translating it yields CASSQERWPGTDTQYF.

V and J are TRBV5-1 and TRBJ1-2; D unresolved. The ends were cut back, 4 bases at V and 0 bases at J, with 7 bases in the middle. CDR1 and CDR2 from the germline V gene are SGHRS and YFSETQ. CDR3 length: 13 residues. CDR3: CASSPDSNYGYTF. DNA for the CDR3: TGCGCCAGCAGCCCAGACTCTAACTATGGCTACACCTTC.

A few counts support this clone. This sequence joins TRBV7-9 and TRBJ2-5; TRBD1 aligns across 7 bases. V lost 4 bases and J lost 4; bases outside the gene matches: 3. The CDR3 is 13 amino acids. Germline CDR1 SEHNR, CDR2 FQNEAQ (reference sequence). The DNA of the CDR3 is TGTGCCAGCAGCTGGGACAGAAGAGAGACCCAGTACTTC. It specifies CASSWDRRETQYF.

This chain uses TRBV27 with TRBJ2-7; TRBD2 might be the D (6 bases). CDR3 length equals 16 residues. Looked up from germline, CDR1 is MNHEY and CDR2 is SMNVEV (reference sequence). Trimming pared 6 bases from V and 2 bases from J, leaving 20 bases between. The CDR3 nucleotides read TGTGCCAGCAGAGTCTTAGCGGTTAGTAGCGCCTACGAGCAGTACTTC. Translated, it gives CASRVLAVSSAYEQYF.

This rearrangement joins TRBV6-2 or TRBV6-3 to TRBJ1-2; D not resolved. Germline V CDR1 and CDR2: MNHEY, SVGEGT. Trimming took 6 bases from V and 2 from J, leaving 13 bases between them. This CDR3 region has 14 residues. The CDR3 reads CASSSDMVNYGYTF. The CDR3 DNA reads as TGTGCCAGCAGCTCCGACATGGTAAACTATGGCTACACCTTC.

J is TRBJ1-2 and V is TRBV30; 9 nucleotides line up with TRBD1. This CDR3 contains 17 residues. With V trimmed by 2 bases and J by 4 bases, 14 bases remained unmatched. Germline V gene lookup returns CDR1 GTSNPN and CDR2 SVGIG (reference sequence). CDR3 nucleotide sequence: TGTGCCTGGAGTCGAGGGACAGGGAACACCCTGTTCTATGGCTACACCTTC. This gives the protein CAWSRGTGNTLFYGYTF.

In DNA form, the CDR3 reads TGTGCCAGCAGCGAGCTGCAGGGGTCGCCCCAGCATTTT. Protein sequence: CASSELQGSPQHF. The genes are TRBV9 and TRBJ1-5, with D possibly being TRBD1 (6 bases). The CDR3 sequence is 13 residues long. V was shortened by 3 bases and J by 9 bases, with 13 bases between the two germline ends. Germline CDR1 SGDLS, CDR2 YYNGEE. Using reference TRBV9 and TRBJ1-5 for the parts outside the CDR3, the full variable domain is DSGVTQTPKHLITATGQRVTLRCSPRSGDLSVYWYQQSLDQGLQFLIQYYNGEERAKGNILERFSAQQFPDLHSELNLSSLELGDSALYFCASSELQGSPQHFGDGTRLSIL.

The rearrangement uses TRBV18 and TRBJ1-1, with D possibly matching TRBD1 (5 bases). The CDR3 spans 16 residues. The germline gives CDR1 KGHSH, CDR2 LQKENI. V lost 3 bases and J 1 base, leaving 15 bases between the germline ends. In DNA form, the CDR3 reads TGTGCCAGCTCACCCGGGACCGGGAGAGGGAACACTGAAGCTTTCTTT. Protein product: CASSPGTGRGNTEAFF.

The CDR3 loop is CASSHGGPIRYTGELFF. Written as DNA, the CDR3 is TGTGCCAGCAGCCACGGGGGGCCGATACGCTACACCGGGGAGCTGTTTTTT. This sequence joins TRBV14 and TRBJ2-2; possible D gene TRBD2, 7 bases. Germline V gene data show CDR1 as SGHDN and CDR2 as FVKESK. V was pared by 3 bases and J by 3 bases, with 17 bases between. This CDR3 has 17 amino acids.

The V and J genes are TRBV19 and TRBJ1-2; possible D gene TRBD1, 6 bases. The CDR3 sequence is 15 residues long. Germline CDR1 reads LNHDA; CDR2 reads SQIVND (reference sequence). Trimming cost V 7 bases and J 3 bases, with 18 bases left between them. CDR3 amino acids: CASKAGDTFYYGYTF. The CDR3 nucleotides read TGTGCCAGTAAAGCAGGGGACACATTTTACTATGGCTACACCTTC.

CDR3 in DNA: TGTGCCAGCAGCATCGCCCGACAGGGGACGGGCTACACCTTC. Translating gives CASSIARQGTGYTF. The rearrangement joins TRBV6-5 to TRBJ1-2; 8 bases line up with TRBD1. The germline V gene has CDR1 MNHEY and CDR2 SVGAGI. V lost 6 bases, J lost 8 bases, and 11 bases stayed unmatched. The CDR3 runs 14 residues.

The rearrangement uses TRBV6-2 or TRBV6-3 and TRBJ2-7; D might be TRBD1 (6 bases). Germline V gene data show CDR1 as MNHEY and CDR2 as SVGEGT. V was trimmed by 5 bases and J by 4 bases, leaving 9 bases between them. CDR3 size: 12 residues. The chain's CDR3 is CASSRTEYEQYF. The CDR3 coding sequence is TGTGCCAGCAGTAGGACAGAGTACGAGCAGTACTTC.

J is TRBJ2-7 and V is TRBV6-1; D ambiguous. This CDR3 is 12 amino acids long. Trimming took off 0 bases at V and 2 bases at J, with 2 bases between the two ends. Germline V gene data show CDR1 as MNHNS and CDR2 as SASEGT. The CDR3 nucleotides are TGTGCCAGCAGTGAAGCCACCTACGAGCAGTACTTC. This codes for CASSEATYEQYF.

CDR3 DNA: TGTGCCAGCAGTGAAGCGGCTAGCGGGACAGATACGCAGTATTTT. Translated, it gives CASSEAASGTDTQYF. The chain combines TRBV2 with TRBJ2-3, with TRBD2 identical over 8 bases. CDR3 size: 15 residues. J was trimmed by 3 bases and V by 0 bases; bases with no gene match: 2. Germline V gene data show CDR1 as SNHLY and CDR2 as FYNNEI.

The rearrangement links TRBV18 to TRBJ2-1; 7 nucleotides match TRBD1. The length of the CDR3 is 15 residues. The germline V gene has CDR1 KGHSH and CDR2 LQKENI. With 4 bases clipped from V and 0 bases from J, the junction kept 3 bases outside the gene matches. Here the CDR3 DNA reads TGTGCCAGCTCACGGGACAGCTTCTCCTACAATGAGCAGTTCTTC. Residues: CASSRDSFSYNEQFF.

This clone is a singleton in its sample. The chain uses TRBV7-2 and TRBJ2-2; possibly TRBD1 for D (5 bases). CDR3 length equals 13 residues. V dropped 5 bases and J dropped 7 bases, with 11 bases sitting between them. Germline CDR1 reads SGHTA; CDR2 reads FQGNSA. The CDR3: CASSLGQDGELFF. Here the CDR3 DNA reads TGTGCCAGCAGCCTGGGGCAGGACGGGGAGCTGTTTTTT.

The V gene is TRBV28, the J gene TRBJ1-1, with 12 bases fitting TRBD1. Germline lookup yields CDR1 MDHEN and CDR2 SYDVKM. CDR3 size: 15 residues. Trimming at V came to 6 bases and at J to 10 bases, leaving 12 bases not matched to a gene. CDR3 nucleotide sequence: TGTGCCAGCAGAAATCCGGGACAGGGGGCTTGGAGAGCTTTCTTT. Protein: CASRNPGQGAWRAFF.

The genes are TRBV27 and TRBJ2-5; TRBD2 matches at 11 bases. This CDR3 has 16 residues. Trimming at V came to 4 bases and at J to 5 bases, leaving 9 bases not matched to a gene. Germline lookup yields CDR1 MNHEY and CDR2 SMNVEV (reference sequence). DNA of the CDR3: TGTGCCAGCAGTTCTATACTAGCGGGAGCACGGGAGACCCAGTACTTC. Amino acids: CASSSILAGARETQYF.

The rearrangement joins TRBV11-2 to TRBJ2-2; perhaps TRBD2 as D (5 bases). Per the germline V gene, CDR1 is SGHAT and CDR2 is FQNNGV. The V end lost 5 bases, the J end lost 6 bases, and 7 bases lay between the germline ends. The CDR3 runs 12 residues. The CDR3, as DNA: TGTGCCAGCAGCACTAGATCCGGGGAGCTGTTTTTT. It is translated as CASSTRSGELFF. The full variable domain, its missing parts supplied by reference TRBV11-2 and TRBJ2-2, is EAGVAQSPRYKIIEKRQSVAFWCNPISGHATLYWYQQILGQGPKLLIQFQNNGVVDDSQLPKDRFSAERLKGVDSTLKIQPAKLEDSAVYLCASSTRSGELFFGEGSRLTVL.